Described below is a single T cell receptor (beta chain) sequence and its context. This clone occurred once. Its specific antigen is unknown. Base qualities are missing; no much larger clone stands one base away. This sample's time point label indicates: about 28 days (+/-7) after the second vaccine dose. AZD1222 recipients given second doses at about 4 weeks or at about 12 weeks were pooled, since spike-specific TCR depth and breadth were not found to differ between the two schedules. Vaccinee samples were obtained from the UK trials COV001 and COV002, which included a single-blind randomized controlled phase 2/3 trial of AZD1222 (ChAdOx1 nCoV-19) in healthy adults. For TCRbeta chain sequencing, PBMC samples from trial participants were taken at day 0 and at day 28 after the second dose. The data derive from a study of T cell responses to AZD1222 COVID-19 vaccine (dated by TCRdb to the early 2020s). About the full investigation: A total of more than 230 trial participants underwent TCR sequencing, of whom 200 to 220 had received two doses of AZD1222 and 26 had received two doses of the MenACWY control vaccine. Enrollment into the trials was organized by age into subgroups of 18-55, 56-69 and 70-plus years, and those subgroups contained approximately 160, 26 and 62 TCR-sequenced participants, respectively.

Measured from the cysteine to the phenylalanine, the CDR3 is 16 residues long. Just CDR3 DNA is preserved here, 48 bases in frame from base 1. The germline V gene (reference sequence) provides CDR1 LNHDA and CDR2 SQIVND. Trimming costs V 5 bases and J 1 base, and their ends lie 15 bases apart. Beyond this particular receptor, the publication reports: Participants were mostly white British and included more females than males, and it was suggested by the authors that clonal diversity may have been underestimated. After two AZD1222 doses, both the breadth and the depth of spike-specific TCRs were significantly higher than at day 0 and than in MenACWY recipients. The 56-69-year group was small, and its depth increase did not reach significance, likely because of low power. Because no samples from the day 14 peak response were available, repertoires could be characterized only after the peak T cell response. Nearly half of unique spike-specific TCRs reportedly recognized epitopes outside regions mutated in the B.1.351 and B.1.1.7 variants. Vaccine-associated CD4 TCRs spanned the whole spike protein, with dominant responses in regions 160-218 and 743-854. Only a handful of AZD1222 recipients were SARS-CoV-2 seropositive at baseline, limiting conclusions about previously exposed vaccinees.

The CDR3 regions of human TCRbeta chains were analyzed by immunosequencing. The paper's data handling went like this. Repertoire TCRs were checked for matches against a reference library of SARS-CoV-2-specific TCRs that had been generated using the MIRA antigen-specificity platform. Breadth meant the fraction of unique TCRs that were SARS-CoV-2-associated, whereas depth meant the fraction of total T cells that were SARS-CoV-2-associated. Using the MIRA data, every spike-specific TCR was mapped to the spike region that the TCR reacted to and assigned to either a CD4 or a CD8 class. Log10-transformed breadth and depth values were compared by one-way ANOVA with Sidak's multiple comparisons tests. Drawn from immuneACCESS, this table holds only the in-frame rearrangements with V and J called that TCRdb kept. Clones are partly lost; checked studies trace under half to an unresolved V gene and leave the rest unexplained. From that table come the V and J calls and clone size; the DNA was used to work out D and trimming. The sample data list over 110,000 clones, and around 91% of these were observed just once. The ten largest clones capture roughly 9.9% of the sample.

This TCR was sampled from an adult who received the AZD1222 COVID-19 vaccine. The chain is encoded by TRBV19 joined to TRBJ1-5, with the D gene not clear enough to name. The specimen comprised peripheral blood, sampled 28 days after the second AZD1222 dose. Read as DNA, the sequence is TGTGCCAGTAGTGGCAGTGGTAGGCGAAGCAATCAGCCCCAGCATTTT. Its protein is CASSGSGRRSNQPQHF.